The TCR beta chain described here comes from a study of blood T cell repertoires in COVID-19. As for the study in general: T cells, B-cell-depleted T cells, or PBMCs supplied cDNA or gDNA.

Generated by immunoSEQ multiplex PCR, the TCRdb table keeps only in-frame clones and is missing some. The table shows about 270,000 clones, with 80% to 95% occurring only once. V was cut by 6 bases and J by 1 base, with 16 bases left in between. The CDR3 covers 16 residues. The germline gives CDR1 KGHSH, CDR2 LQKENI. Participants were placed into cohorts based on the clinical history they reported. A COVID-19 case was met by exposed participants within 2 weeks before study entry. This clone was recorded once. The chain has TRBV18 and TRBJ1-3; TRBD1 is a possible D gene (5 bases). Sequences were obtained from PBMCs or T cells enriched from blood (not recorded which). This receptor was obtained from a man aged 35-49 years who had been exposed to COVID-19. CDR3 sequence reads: CASSPTRGVSGNTIYF. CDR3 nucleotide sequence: TGTGCCAGCTCGCCTACCCGGGGGGTTTCTGGAAACACCATATATTTT.